The source of this TCR beta chain is a study of shared clonotypes between healthy human individuals. Study-level background: CD4 naive and memory got three plates each, CD8 naive two, CD8 memory one. Findings of the study overall: Sampling used blood alone; tissue repertoires probably differ.

Assay: immunoSEQ multiplex PCR; the TCRdb copy retains only in-frame clones and omits some. The sample has about 2.4 million clones; over 85% are singletons. This CDR3 spans 15 amino acids. Unmatched junction bases numbered 9, after V lost 4 bases and J lost 6 bases. The germline V gene encodes CDR1 KGHSH and CDR2 LQKENI. On this clone itself: Its antigen is unidentified.

This chain uses TRBV18 with TRBJ2-7; 10 nucleotides align to TRBD2. Sequencing was carried out using naive CD4+ T cells from PBMCs. Subset of the sample: CD45RA+ positively selected. This clonotype was sampled from a man aged 18 to 29 in good health. Some clones in this sample may be carry-over from other donors' samples. CDR3 residues: CASSLGLAGVGEQYF. The CDR3, as DNA: TGTGCCAGCTCACTGGGGCTAGCGGGAGTAGGCGAGCAGTACTTC.